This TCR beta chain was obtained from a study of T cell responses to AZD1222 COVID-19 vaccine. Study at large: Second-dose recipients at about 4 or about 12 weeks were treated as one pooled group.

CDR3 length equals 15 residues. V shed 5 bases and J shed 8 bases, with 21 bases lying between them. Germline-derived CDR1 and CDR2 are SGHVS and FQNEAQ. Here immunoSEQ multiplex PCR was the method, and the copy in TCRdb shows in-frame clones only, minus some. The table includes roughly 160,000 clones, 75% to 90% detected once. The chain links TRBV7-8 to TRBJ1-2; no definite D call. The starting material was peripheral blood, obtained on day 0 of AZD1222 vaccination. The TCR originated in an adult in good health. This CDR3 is CASSVGLRQSSGYTF. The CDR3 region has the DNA TGTGCCAGCAGCGTAGGATTACGGCAGTCTAGCGGCTACACCTTC.